These 5 T cell receptor beta chains share one sample of origin, sequenced in a study of OX40 agonist ivuxolimab in advanced cancers. The table came from immunoSEQ multiplex PCR; TCRdb's copy has only in-frame clones and leaves some out. In the table there are 40,000 to 55,000 clones, roughly 88% of which are singletons. Sequencing was performed on CD4+ or CD8+ T cells sorted from blood, taken in a trial of the OX40 agonist ivuxolimab. The receptors derive from an adult with an advanced solid tumor such as melanoma, head and neck, liver or kidney cancer.

This clone was recorded once. This chain joins TRBV5-1 and TRBJ2-7; 10 nucleotides agree with TRBD2. The CDR3 consists of 18 residues. J was trimmed by 5 bases and V by 3 bases; bases with no gene match: 17. CDR1 SGHRS and CDR2 YFSETQ come from the germline V gene. The CDR3 loop is CASSSGRLAGEVVDEQYF. The CDR3 DNA sequence: TGCGCCAGCAGCTCCGGGAGACTAGCGGGTGAGGTAGTAGACGAGCAGTACTTC.

This rearrangement joins TRBV28 to TRBJ1-1, with D unresolved. Germline V gives CDR1 MDHEN, CDR2 SYDVKM. The CDR3 contains 12 residues. The V gene lost 3 bases and the J gene lost 4 bases, with 6 bases spanning the gap. The CDR3 here is CASSFEGTEAFF. In DNA, the CDR3 is TGTGCCAGCAGTTTCGAGGGCACTGAAGCTTTCTTT.

The V gene is TRBV29-1, the J gene TRBJ2-3; 7 nucleotides agree with TRBD2. In germline, CDR1 is SQVTM, CDR2 ANQGSEA. The CDR3 is made up of 13 amino acids. J was trimmed by 5 bases and V by 1 base; bases with no gene match: 3. The CDR3 coding sequence is TGCAGCGTTGAAGGGGGGAGGGTAGATACGCAGTATTTT. Translating it yields CSVEGGRVDTQYF.

By frequency in the sample, this clone is medium-sized. This chain links TRBV5-5 with TRBJ1-5; D unclear. The CDR3 has 13 amino acids. Trimming removed 3 bases from V and 1 base from J, with 5 bases in between. CDR1 is SGHKS and CDR2 is YYEKEE in the germline V gene (reference sequence). The CDR3 region has the DNA TGTGCCAGCAGCTATTACAGCAATCAGCCCCAGCATTTT. It yields the protein CASSYYSNQPQHF.

This clone has just one count. The CDR3 protein is CASSDSRLGWPQHF. In DNA form, the CDR3 reads TGTGCCAGCAGTGACTCGAGACTGGGGTGGCCCCAGCATTTT. The rearrangement links TRBV6-4 to TRBJ1-5; no clear D gene. The CDR3 length is 14 residues. Germline CDR1 and CDR2: MRHNA and SNTAGT. Between the trimmed V and J ends, which lost 0 bases and 9 bases, there was a span of 12 bases.